The rows below give T cell receptor beta chains drawn from one sample of a study of T cell repertoires in cytomegalovirus infection. Each CDR3 protein gets one entry after TCRdb re-called the reads with MiXCR. The data show around 740,000 distinct CDR3 sequences, 35% to 45% seen once. Sequenced material: PBMCs. The receptors stem from a human donor in good health (CMV status not recorded). Some clones in this sample may be carry-over from other donors' samples. Each CDR3 is given with its conserved first and last residue. A D gene is named only where the DNA matches it firmly.

j_call v_call d_call cdr3_aa
TRBJ2-2 TRBV4-1 - CASSQAGSGANTGELFF
TRBJ2-5 TRBV6-1 - CASTLNSGARETQYF
TRBJ1-4 TRBV28 - CASSTTGWANEKLFF
TRBJ1-4 TRBV2 TRBD1 CASRTRDRTQKLFF
TRBJ1-2 TRBV6-2/TRBV6-3 TRBD1 CASSSWTGVDYGYTF
TRBJ2-1 TRBV19 - CASSMSGGRINEQFF
TRBJ2-6 TRBV28 - CASSPQGSSGANVLTF
TRBJ1-1 TRBV7-8 TRBD1 CASSPGGGQGENTEAFF
TRBJ1-2 TRBV10-3 - CAISTQGSYGYTF
TRBJ2-1 TRBV10-3 TRBD2 CAQSPGLAGVREQFF
TRBJ2-2 TRBV7-2 - CASSLVGDLNTGELFF
TRBJ2-3 TRBV12-3/TRBV12-4 - CASQVGGTDTQYF
TRBJ1-5 TRBV6-1 - CASSERAGSWNHQPQHF
TRBJ1-1 TRBV5-1 TRBD1 CASSLAGAGGLPEAFF
TRBJ2-5 TRBV7-9 - CASSSGGRRETQYF
TRBJ2-5 TRBV7-2 - CDISLQREPQYF
TRBJ2-1 TRBV28 TRBD2 CASLTSGSHEQFF
TRBJ1-1 TRBV15 - CATSRDTDTEAFF
TRBJ2-1 TRBV7-1 - CASSPLGREGNEQFF
TRBJ1-4 TRBV7-9 - CASSFPVRANEKLFF